The rows below give T cell receptor beta chains drawn from one sample of a study of cytomegalovirus exposure and HLA in healthy donors. Profiled with immunoSEQ multiplex PCR; TCRdb holds only in-frame clones, not every one. The sample yields approximately 200,000 clones, roughly 75% seen once. Sequenced: PBMCs. Receptors were obtained from a man aged 30 to 45 in good health and CMV-seropositive. Each CDR3 is given with its conserved first and last residue. Each record gives: clone size, J gene, D gene, V gene, CDR3 protein, CDR3 DNA. D genes are given only for firm matches. Clone size is given for some rows only: seen once, a few or many times, or a class if the clone is expanded.

clone_size: NA
j_call: TRBJ2-1
d_call: NA
v_call: TRBV19
cdr3_aa: CASSPEVASSYNEQFF
cdr3_nt: TGTGCCAGTAGTCCCGAGGTTGCTAGCTCCTACAATGAGCAGTTCTTC

clone_size: few
j_call: TRBJ2-3
d_call: TRBD2
v_call: TRBV4-2
cdr3_aa: CASSPGTSGSTDTQYF
cdr3_nt: TGTGCCAGCAGCCCCGGGACTAGCGGGAGCACAGATACGCAGTATTTT

clone_size: NA
j_call: TRBJ2-7
d_call: NA
v_call: TRBV28
cdr3_aa: CASSLIKYEQYF
cdr3_nt: TGTGCCAGCAGTTTAATTAAATACGAGCAGTACTTC

clone_size: NA
j_call: TRBJ2-1
d_call: NA
v_call: TRBV6-6
cdr3_aa: CASTGRETVYNEQFF
cdr3_nt: TGTGCCAGCACGGGGAGAGAGACCGTCTACAATGAGCAGTTCTTC

clone_size: NA
j_call: TRBJ1-1
d_call: NA
v_call: TRBV4-1
cdr3_aa: CASSRTGTEAFF
cdr3_nt: TGCGCCAGCAGCAGAACCGGGACAGAAGCTTTCTTT

clone_size: NA
j_call: TRBJ2-1
d_call: TRBD1
v_call: TRBV25-1
cdr3_aa: CASSEWDRFNEQFF
cdr3_nt: TGTGCCAGCAGTGAATGGGACAGATTTAATGAGCAGTTCTTC

clone_size: NA
j_call: TRBJ1-2
d_call: NA
v_call: TRBV7-9
cdr3_aa: CASSWDEGWSYGYTF
cdr3_nt: TGTGCCAGCAGCTGGGATGAGGGTTGGAGCTATGGCTACACCTTC

clone_size: NA
j_call: TRBJ2-1
d_call: NA
v_call: TRBV19
cdr3_aa: CASSTGYNEQFF
cdr3_nt: TGTGCCAGTAGTACGGGCTACAATGAGCAGTTCTTC

clone_size: NA
j_call: TRBJ1-3
d_call: TRBD1
v_call: TRBV4-2
cdr3_aa: CASSQDWGQAPFSGNTIYF
cdr3_nt: TGTGCCAGCAGCCAAGATTGGGGACAGGCCCCATTCTCTGGAAACACCATATATTTT

clone_size: NA
j_call: TRBJ1-6
d_call: NA
v_call: TRBV4-2
cdr3_aa: CASSQLGSRNSPLHF
cdr3_nt: TGTGCCAGCAGCCAACTTGGCTCACGTAATTCACCCCTCCACTTT

clone_size: NA
j_call: TRBJ2-1
d_call: NA
v_call: TRBV2
cdr3_aa: CASMRLAQFF
cdr3_nt: TGTGCCAGCATGCGGCTAGCGCAGTTCTTC